This paragraph reports one T cell receptor (beta chain). The antigen this receptor binds is unknown. No base-level quality is on record; no much larger clone is a single base apart. The data were taken from a study of T cell changes during pregnancy in multiple sclerosis (dated by TCRdb to between 2018 and 2020). Turning to the overall study: Changes in the T cell repertoire over the course of pregnancy were examined in this study in women with multiple sclerosis.

Libraries were prepared through the immunoSEQ multiplex PCR assay. As stored in TCRdb, this immuneACCESS dataset retains in-frame rearrangements with V and J assigned. A fraction of the clones does not appear; measured against another copy, unresolved V genes explain less than half of the discrepancy, and the remainder lacks a known reason. The sample yields under 45,000 clones; roughly 91% were counted once. 0.45% to 0.55% of the sample rests with the top ten. Counted from cysteine to phenylalanine, this CDR3 has 13 amino acids. The entry retains the CDR3 DNA only, 39 bases that are in frame from base 1. The germline V gene specifies SGHDT as CDR1 and YYEEEE as CDR2. The germline V end is reduced by 5 bases and the J end by 5 bases; junction bases left unmatched: 5.

The chain joins TRBV5-6 to TRBJ1-1; 8 central bases correspond to TRBD1. This material consisted of CD4+ T cells from peripheral blood mononuclear cells, taken in the second trimester of pregnancy. The clonotype comes from a female donor in good health, enrolled as a control in a pregnancy study. In nucleotide form, the sequence is TGTGCCAGCAGTCCAGACAGGGGAACTGAAGCTTTCTTT. Protein translation: CASSPDRGTEAFF.